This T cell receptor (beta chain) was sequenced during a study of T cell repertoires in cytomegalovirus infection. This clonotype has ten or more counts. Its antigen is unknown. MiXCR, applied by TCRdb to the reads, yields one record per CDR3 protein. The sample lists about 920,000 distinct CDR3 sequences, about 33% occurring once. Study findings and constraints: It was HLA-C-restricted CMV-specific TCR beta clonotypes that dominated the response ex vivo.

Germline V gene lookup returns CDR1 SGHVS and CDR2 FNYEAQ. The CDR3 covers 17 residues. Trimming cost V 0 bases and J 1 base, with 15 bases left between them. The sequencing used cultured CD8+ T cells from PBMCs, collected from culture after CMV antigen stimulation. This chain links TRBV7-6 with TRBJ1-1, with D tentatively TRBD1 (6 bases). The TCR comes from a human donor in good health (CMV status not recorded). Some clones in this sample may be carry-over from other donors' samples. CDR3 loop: CASSLAQSGAPNTEAFF. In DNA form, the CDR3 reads TGTGCCAGCAGCTTAGCGCAATCAGGGGCCCCGAACACTGAAGCTTTCTTT.